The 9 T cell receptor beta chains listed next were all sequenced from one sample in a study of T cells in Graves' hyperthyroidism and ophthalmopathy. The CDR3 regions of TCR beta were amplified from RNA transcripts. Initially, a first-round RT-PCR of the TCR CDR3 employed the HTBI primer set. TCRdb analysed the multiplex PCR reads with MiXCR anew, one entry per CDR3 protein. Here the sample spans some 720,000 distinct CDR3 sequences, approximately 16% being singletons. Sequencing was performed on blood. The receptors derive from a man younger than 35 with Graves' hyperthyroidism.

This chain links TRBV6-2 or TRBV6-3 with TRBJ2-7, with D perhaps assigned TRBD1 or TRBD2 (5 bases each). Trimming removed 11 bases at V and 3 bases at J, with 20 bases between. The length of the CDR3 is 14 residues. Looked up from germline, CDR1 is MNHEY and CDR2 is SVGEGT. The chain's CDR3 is CAAGRPGQIYEQYF. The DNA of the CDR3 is TGTGCCGCAGGCCGACCGGGGCAGATCTACGAGCAGTACTTC.

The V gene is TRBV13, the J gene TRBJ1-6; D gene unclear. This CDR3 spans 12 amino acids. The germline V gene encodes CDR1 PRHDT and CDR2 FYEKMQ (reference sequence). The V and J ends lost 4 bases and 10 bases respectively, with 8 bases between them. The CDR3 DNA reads TGTGCCAGCAGCTCTTACCCGTCACCCCTCCACTTT. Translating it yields CASSSYPSPLHF.

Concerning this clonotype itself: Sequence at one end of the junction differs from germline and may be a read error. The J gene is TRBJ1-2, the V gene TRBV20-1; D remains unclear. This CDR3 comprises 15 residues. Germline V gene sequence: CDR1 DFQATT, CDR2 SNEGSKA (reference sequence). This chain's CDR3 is CSTRGRTSWDYGYTF. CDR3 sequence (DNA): TGCAGTACTAGAGGGAGAACGTCTTGGGACTATGGCTACACCTTC.

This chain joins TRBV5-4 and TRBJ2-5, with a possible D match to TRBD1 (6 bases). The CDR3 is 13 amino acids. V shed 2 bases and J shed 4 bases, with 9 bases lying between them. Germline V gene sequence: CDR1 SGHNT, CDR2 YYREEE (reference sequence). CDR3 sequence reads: CASSFQGPETQYF. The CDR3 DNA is TGTGCCAGCAGCTTTCAGGGGCCAGAGACCCAGTACTTC.

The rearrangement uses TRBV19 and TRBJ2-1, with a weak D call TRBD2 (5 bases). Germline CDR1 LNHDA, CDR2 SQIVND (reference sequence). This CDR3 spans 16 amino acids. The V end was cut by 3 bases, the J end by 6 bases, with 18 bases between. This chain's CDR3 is CASSIGETLRGNEQFF. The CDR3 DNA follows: TGTGCCAGTAGTATCGGGGAGACACTAAGAGGCAATGAGCAGTTCTTC.

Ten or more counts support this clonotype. DNA for the CDR3: TGCAGTGCTAGGGAGGCGGATACGCAGTATTTT. It specifies CSAREADTQYF. This chain uses TRBV20-1 with TRBJ2-3, with D tentatively TRBD2 (5 bases). The germline CDR1 and CDR2 sequences are DFQATT and SNEGSKA (reference sequence). V was clipped by 3 bases and J by 6 bases, with 7 bases between them. There are 11 residues in the CDR3.

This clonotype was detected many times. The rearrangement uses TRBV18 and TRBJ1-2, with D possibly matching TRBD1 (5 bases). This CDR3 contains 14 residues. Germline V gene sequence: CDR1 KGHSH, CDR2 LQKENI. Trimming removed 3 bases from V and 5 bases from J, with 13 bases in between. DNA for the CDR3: TGTGCCAGCTCACCCGGGACCTTGGGGTATGGCTACACCTTC. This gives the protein CASSPGTLGYGYTF.

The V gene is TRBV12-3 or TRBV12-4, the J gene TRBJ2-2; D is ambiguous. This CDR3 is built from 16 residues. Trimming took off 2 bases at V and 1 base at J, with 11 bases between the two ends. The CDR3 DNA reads TGTGCCAGCAGTTTATCCCCCCCCGGGAACACCGGGGAGCTGTTTTTT. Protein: CASSLSPPGNTGELFF.

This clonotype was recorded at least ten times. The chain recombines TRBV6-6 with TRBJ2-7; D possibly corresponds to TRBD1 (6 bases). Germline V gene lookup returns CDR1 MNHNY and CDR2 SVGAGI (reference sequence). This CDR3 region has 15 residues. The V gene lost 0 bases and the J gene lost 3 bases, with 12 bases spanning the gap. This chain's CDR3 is CASSYSTGEFYEQYF. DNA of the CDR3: TGTGCCAGCAGTTACTCGACAGGAGAGTTCTACGAGCAGTACTTC.